This T cell receptor (beta chain) is drawn from a study of regulatory T cells in long-lasting Graves disease. Germline CDR1 MNHEY, CDR2 SVGEGT. Trimming shortened V by 6 bases and J by 8 bases, and 16 bases separated the two germline ends. The length of the CDR3 is 13 residues. The time point is: newly diagnosed GD, antithyroid drugs for less than 3 months. The authors made the TCR library using RNA they extracted from PBMCs. CDR3 regions were amplified by Arm-PCR using iRepertoire HTBI primers to build TCR beta libraries. TCRdb called the multiplex PCR reads again in MiXCR, with one record for every CDR3 protein. The table records some 370,000 distinct CDR3 sequences, 12% of them present only once. As to this clonotype: This may come from a read error, since a much larger clone is one base off.

The sample was also reused in another study, on T cells in Graves' hyperthyroidism and ophthalmopathy. From that second work: The study used the HTBI primer set for a first-round RT-PCR of the TCR CDR3.

The receptor was isolated from a woman younger than 30 with Graves disease. This sample comprised peripheral blood mononuclear cells (PBMCs), obtained at new diagnosis, from a patient treated with antithyroid drugs. This rearrangement joins TRBV6-2 or TRBV6-3 to TRBJ1-2; D is uncertain. The CDR3 here is CASSSGDVGGYTF. CDR3 coding DNA: TGTGCCAGCAGCTCGGGCGACGTCGGGGGCTACACCTTC.